A single T cell receptor (beta chain) is shown here with its context. Its antigen is not identified. The sample is drawn from a study of shared clonotypes between healthy human individuals. Study-level results: With few donors, the genetic and exposure-history diversity represented was limited.

Here immunoSEQ multiplex PCR was the method, and the copy in TCRdb shows in-frame clones only, minus some. The top ten hold around 0.15% of the sample, which has a few million clones, 85% to 95% seen once. The study enrolled healthy HIV-negative adults without recent acute infections or vaccinations as donors. The sequencing input was naive CD4+ T cells sorted from blood. Subset: CD45RA+ positively selected. The receptor was derived from a man aged 18 to 30 in good health.

CDR3 nucleotide sequence: TGTGCCAGCAGTATAAGGGGGTCTATCTTGAACACTGAAGCTTTCTTT. This encodes CASSIRGSILNTEAFF. The rearrangement uses TRBV7-9 and TRBJ1-1, with a weak D call TRBD1 (6 bases). V gave up 6 bases and J gave up 0 bases, with 17 bases separating them. This CDR3 comprises 16 residues. Germline V gives CDR1 SEHNR, CDR2 FQNEAQ (reference sequence).